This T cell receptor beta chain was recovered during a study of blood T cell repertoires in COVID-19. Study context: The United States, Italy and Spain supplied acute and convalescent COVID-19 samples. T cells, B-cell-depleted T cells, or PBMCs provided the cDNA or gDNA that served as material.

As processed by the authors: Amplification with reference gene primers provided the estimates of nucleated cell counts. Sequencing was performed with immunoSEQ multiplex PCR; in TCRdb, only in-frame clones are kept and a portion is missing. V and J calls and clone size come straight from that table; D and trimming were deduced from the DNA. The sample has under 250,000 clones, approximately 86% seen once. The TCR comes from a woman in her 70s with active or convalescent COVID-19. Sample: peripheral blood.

CDR3: CASSSPGQGDEQYF. The CDR3 coding sequence is TGTGCCAGCAGCTCACCGGGACAGGGAGACGAGCAGTACTTC. The chain carries TRBV7-3 and TRBJ2-7, with 9 bases fitting TRBD1. The CDR3 is made up of 14 amino acids. From germline, CDR1 is SGHTA and CDR2 FQGTGA. V shed 4 bases, J shed 5 bases, and the junction held 6 bases outside the gene matches.